Shown below are 20 T cell receptor beta chains from a single sample sequenced in a study of Graves' ophthalmopathy and Graves' hyperthyroidism. RNA transcripts yielded amplified TCR beta CDR3 regions. Following a first-round RT-PCR that used HTBI primers, a second-round multiplex PCR was carried out. TCRdb redid the calling of the multiplex PCR reads with MiXCR, one entry per CDR3 protein. The data hold around 1.1 million distinct CDR3 sequences, with around a third observed a single time. The specimen was peripheral blood or thyroid tissue (not recorded which). The receptors come from an adult man with Graves' hyperthyroidism.

There are many counts of this clonotype. The genes are TRBV12-3 or TRBV12-4 and TRBJ1-6; no definite D call. V was pared by 6 bases and J by 10 bases, with 19 bases between. This CDR3 is 15 amino acids long. CDR3: CASRHDRTTGSPLHF. The CDR3 DNA reads as TGTGCCAGCAGACACGACCGGACGACGGGATCACCCCTCCACTTT.

The DNA of the CDR3 is TGTGCCAGCAGTTACCAGGGACAGGGGGCACTTGGTTCACCCCTCCACTTT. Protein: CASSYQGQGALGSPLHF. V and J are TRBV6-6 and TRBJ1-6; 12 nucleotides align to TRBD1. The CDR3 has 17 residues. J lost 9 bases, V lost 2 bases, and 8 bases had no gene match. Germline CDR1 reads MNHNY; CDR2 reads SVGAGI (reference sequence).

This clonotype was found many times. As DNA, the CDR3 is TGTGCCAGCAGCCCCTCGGGGGCCAACGAGCAGTACTTC. This gives the protein CASSPSGANEQYF. The chain links TRBV11-2 to TRBJ2-7; D is perhaps TRBD1 or TRBD2 (6 bases each). Germline V gene data show CDR1 as SGHAT and CDR2 as FQNNGV. Trimming pared 5 bases from V and 5 bases from J, leaving 13 bases between. This CDR3 is 13 amino acids long.

With regard to this clonotype: A clone one base away is much larger, so this may be a read error. The V call is TRBV12-3 or TRBV12-4, the J call TRBJ1-5; D is ambiguous. Between the trimmed V and J ends, which lost 10 bases and 7 bases, there was a span of 8 bases. This CDR3 has 10 amino acids. This chain's CDR3 is CANPIQPQHF. The CDR3 DNA is TGTGCCAACCCGATACAGCCCCAGCATTTT.

The count of this clonotype is one. The chain joins TRBV7-8 to TRBJ1-4; no clear D gene. Germline V gene lookup returns CDR1 SGHVS and CDR2 FQNEAQ. The CDR3 contains 12 residues. The V and J ends lost 5 bases and 10 bases respectively, with 11 bases between them. The CDR3 here is CASSPDSGKLFF. CDR3 in DNA: TGTGCCAGCAGCCCGGACTCTGGAAAACTGTTTTTT.

The CDR3 sequence: CSVEAYAGVGGGTQYF. CDR3 in DNA: TGCAGCGTTGAAGCTTATGCAGGGGTGGGTGGGGGGACCCAGTACTTC. This chain links TRBV29-1 with TRBJ2-5; possibly TRBD1 for D (6 bases). V was pared by 1 base and J by 7 bases, with 22 bases between. Germline CDR1 SQVTM, CDR2 ANQGSEA. The CDR3 extends over 16 amino acids.

This clonotype has just a few counts. This sequence joins TRBV15 and TRBJ1-1; D possibly corresponds to TRBD1 (6 bases). CDR3 size: 14 residues. Germline-derived CDR1 and CDR2 are LNHNV and YYDKDF (reference sequence). Trimming cost V 0 bases and J 5 bases, with 10 bases left between them. CDR3 region: CATSRDFGQTEAFF. The CDR3 region has the DNA TGTGCCACCAGCAGAGATTTCGGACAGACTGAAGCTTTCTTT.

J is TRBJ2-5 and V is TRBV19, with D perhaps matching TRBD1 (6 bases). The CDR3 runs to 16 residues. Germline assignment: CDR1 LNHDA and CDR2 SQIVND (reference sequence). V was shortened by 2 bases and J by 5 bases, with 18 bases between the two germline ends. CDR3 protein: CASSILGTRTGETQYF. The CDR3 nucleotides read TGTGCCAGTAGTATACTCGGGACAAGGACGGGGGAGACCCAGTACTTC.

Many counts were recorded for this clonotype. The chain couples TRBV14 to TRBJ2-7, with TRBD2 as a possible D gene (5 bases). The V end lost 3 bases, the J end lost 12 bases, and 18 bases lay between the germline ends. Per germline, CDR1 SGHDN and CDR2 FVKESK. The CDR3 contains 13 residues. The CDR3 coding sequence is TGTGCCAGCAGCCAGTCGAGTGGGGTAGCGCGGTACTTC. Its protein is CASSQSSGVARYF.

This clonotype came up many times. The chain combines TRBV5-6 with TRBJ2-7; TRBD2 is a possible D gene (5 bases). This CDR3 contains 14 residues. V was shortened by 5 bases and J by 2 bases, with 14 bases between the two germline ends. Germline V gives CDR1 SGHDT, CDR2 YYEEEE. The CDR3 reads CASRARRDAYEQYF. The CDR3 DNA follows: TGTGCCAGCAGAGCCCGACGGGATGCCTACGAGCAGTACTTC.

This clonotype showed up many times. The chain employs TRBV7-8 and TRBJ2-2, with TRBD2 matching 12 bases. The CDR3 loop spans 17 amino acids. Germline CDR1 reads SGHVS; CDR2 reads FQNEAQ. With 4 bases clipped from V and 4 bases from J, the junction kept 7 bases outside the gene matches. CDR3 DNA: TGTGCCAGCAGCTCAATTCCACTAGCGGGAGGCACCGGGGAGCTGTTTTTT. It yields the protein CASSSIPLAGGTGELFF. Variable domain in full (rest from reference TRBV7-8 and TRBJ2-2): GAGVSQSPRYKVAKRGQDVALRCDPISGHVSLFWYQQALGQGPEFLTYFQNEAQLDKSGLPSDRFFAERPEGSVSTLKIQRTQQEDSAVYLCASSSIPLAGGTGELFFGEGSRLTVL.

Many counts were recorded for this clonotype. DNA of the CDR3: TGTGCCAGCAGCTTAGCGGCGGATCGGAGTCTGGAGTACTTC. It codes for CASSLAADRSLEYF. This rearrangement joins TRBV7-2 to TRBJ2-7; D gene uncertain. Deletions cut 0 bases from V and 11 bases from J, with 17 bases between. Looked up from germline, CDR1 is SGHTA and CDR2 is FQGNSA. There are 14 residues in the CDR3.

In regard to this clonotype: At one of its ends the junction is not consistent with the germline gene, which may arise from a read error. The chain couples TRBV7-8 to TRBJ2-7; D unclear. The CDR3 loop spans 15 amino acids. Germline-derived CDR1 and CDR2 are SGHVS and FQNEAQ. CDR3 residues: CASSQYYSRTYEQYF. CDR3 DNA sequence: TGCGCCAGCAGCCAATATTACTCTCGAACCTACGAGCAGTACTTC.

This clonotype was seen ten or more times. V is TRBV5-1 and J is TRBJ1-4; D not resolved. The CDR3 runs 13 residues. With 4 bases removed from V and 8 bases from J, the gap between germline ends came to 12 bases. Germline CDR1 reads SGHRS; CDR2 reads YFSETQ. For the CDR3, the DNA is TGCGCCAGCAGCGGGGAAACCGTGGAAAAACTGTTTTTT. Translating gives CASSGETVEKLFF.

V usage is TRBV6-6 and J usage is TRBJ2-6; D is possibly TRBD1 (6 bases). The V end lost 4 bases, the J end lost 13 bases, and 17 bases lay between the germline ends. The CDR3 has 14 amino acids. Germline CDR1 MNHNY, CDR2 SVGAGI (reference sequence). The CDR3 DNA reads TGTGCCAGCAGTTCGCCTAACCGGGACAATGTCCTGACTTTC. This gives the protein CASSSPNRDNVLTF.

Comment on this clonotype: A much larger clone sits a single nucleotide away, making a read error possible. The V gene is TRBV29-1, the J gene TRBJ2-5, with 9 bases that match TRBD2. CDR1 and CDR2 from the germline V gene are SQVTM and ANQGSEA. This CDR3 comprises 15 residues. The CDR3 spells CSLEGLAGIGETQYF. CDR3 DNA: TGCAGCCTTGAAGGGCTAGCGGGAATTGGAGAGACCCAGTACTTC.

This clonotype was counted at least ten times. CDR3 DNA sequence: TGTGCCAGCAGCCAGACTAGCGGGAGGGCGGAGACCCAGTACTTC. Its translation: CASSQTSGRAETQYF. J is TRBJ2-5 and V is TRBV7-2; TRBD2 aligns across 14 bases. With 5 bases clipped from V and 5 bases from J, the junction kept 4 bases outside the gene matches. The CDR3 has 15 amino acids. CDR1 and CDR2 (germline): SGHTA, FQGNSA.

This clonotype has at least ten counts. The chain couples TRBV9 to TRBJ2-5; no definite D call. There are 13 residues in the CDR3. V was shortened by 4 bases and J by 5 bases, with 12 bases between the two germline ends. Germline V gene sequence: CDR1 SGDLS, CDR2 YYNGEE. The CDR3 here is CASSPMGIETQYF. CDR3 in DNA: TGTGCCAGCAGCCCAATGGGGATTGAGACCCAGTACTTC. Using reference TRBV9 and TRBJ2-5 for the parts outside the CDR3, the full variable domain is DSGVTQTPKHLITATGQRVTLRCSPRSGDLSVYWYQQSLDQGLQFLIQYYNGEERAKGNILERFSAQQFPDLHSELNLSSLELGDSALYFCASSPMGIETQYFGPGTRLLVL.

There are many counts of this clonotype. The CDR3: CASSLDFDLHF. The CDR3 coding sequence is TGTGCCAGCAGTTTGGACTTCGATCTCCACTTT. This chain uses TRBV12-3 or TRBV12-4 with TRBJ1-6; D is ambiguous. The CDR3 contains 11 residues. V was clipped by 3 bases and J by 16 bases, with 10 bases between them.

This clonotype was observed many times. The V gene is TRBV7-9, the J gene TRBJ1-1; 7 nucleotides align to TRBD1. CDR3 length: 16 amino acids. Germline assignment: CDR1 SEHNR and CDR2 FQNEAQ (reference sequence). The junction had 16 bases not matched to a gene; V was cut back by 2 bases and J by 10 bases. The CDR3 reads CASSLLPRGPLLLAFF. DNA of the CDR3: TGTGCCAGCAGCTTACTTCCGAGGGGGCCGCTCTTATTAGCTTTCTTT.